This T cell receptor beta chain comes out of a study of T cell changes during pregnancy in multiple sclerosis. Trimming at V came to 4 bases and at J to 5 bases, leaving 9 bases not matched to a gene. This CDR3 spans 16 amino acids. Germline values: CDR1 SGHTA, CDR2 FQGNSA. Repertoires were generated with immunoSEQ multiplex PCR, while TCRdb's copy carries only in-frame clones and drops some. The table has 50,000 or so clones, around 92% seen once. The receptor was isolated from a female donor with multiple sclerosis, enrolled in a pregnancy study. Sequencing was performed on CD4+ T cells from peripheral blood mononuclear cells, taken after pregnancy. J is TRBJ2-3 and V is TRBV7-2; 10 nucleotides align to TRBD2. The CDR3 here is CASSYRLAGGKDTQYF. CDR3 bases: TGTGCCAGCAGCTACCGACTAGCGGGTGGGAAAGATACGCAGTATTTT.